The T cell receptor beta chain described here comes from a study of T cell changes during pregnancy in multiple sclerosis. Germline V gene lookup returns CDR1 LGHNA and CDR2 YNFKEQ. This CDR3 is built from 14 residues. V was pared by 0 bases and J by 0 bases, with 6 bases between. Clones were read by immunoSEQ multiplex PCR, and TCRdb kept only the in-frame ones, dropping some. Among around 50,000 clones, about 87% were seen once, and the ten largest hold about 5%. This TCR came from a human donor whose cells served as feeder cells for cultures in a pregnancy study. The chain has TRBV4-2 and TRBJ2-7; D ambiguous. Sequencing used peripheral blood from another person, used as feeder cells. CDR3 sequence: CASSQDRTSYEQYF. The CDR3 DNA sequence: TGTGCCAGCAGCCAAGATCGAACCTCCTACGAGCAGTACTTC.